This T cell receptor beta chain was sequenced in a study of T cells in Graves' hyperthyroidism and ophthalmopathy. Diagnoses were made from clinical symptoms, serum measures (thyroxine and TRAb), thyroid ultrasound and orbital computed tomography. This CDR3 comprises 14 residues. V was pared by 7 bases and J by 5 bases, with 6 bases of the junction left unmatched. Germline V gene lookup returns CDR1 MDHEN and CDR2 SYDVKM. At least ten counts were recorded for this clonotype. RNA transcripts yielded amplified TCR beta CDR3 regions. Primed by the HTBI set, a first-round RT-PCR was run on the TCR CDR3. TCRdb used MiXCR to reprocess the multiplex PCR reads, holding one entry per CDR3 protein. Of 700,000 or so distinct CDR3 sequences in the sample, about 14% were seen once.

V and J are TRBV28 and TRBJ1-5, with 9 nucleotides matching TRBD1. The TCR comes from a woman between 45 and 60 years old with Graves' ophthalmopathy. The sample taken for sequencing was blood. The CDR3 loop is CASTTGQGHQPQHF. DNA for the CDR3: TGTGCCAGCACGACGGGACAGGGACATCAGCCCCAGCATTTT.